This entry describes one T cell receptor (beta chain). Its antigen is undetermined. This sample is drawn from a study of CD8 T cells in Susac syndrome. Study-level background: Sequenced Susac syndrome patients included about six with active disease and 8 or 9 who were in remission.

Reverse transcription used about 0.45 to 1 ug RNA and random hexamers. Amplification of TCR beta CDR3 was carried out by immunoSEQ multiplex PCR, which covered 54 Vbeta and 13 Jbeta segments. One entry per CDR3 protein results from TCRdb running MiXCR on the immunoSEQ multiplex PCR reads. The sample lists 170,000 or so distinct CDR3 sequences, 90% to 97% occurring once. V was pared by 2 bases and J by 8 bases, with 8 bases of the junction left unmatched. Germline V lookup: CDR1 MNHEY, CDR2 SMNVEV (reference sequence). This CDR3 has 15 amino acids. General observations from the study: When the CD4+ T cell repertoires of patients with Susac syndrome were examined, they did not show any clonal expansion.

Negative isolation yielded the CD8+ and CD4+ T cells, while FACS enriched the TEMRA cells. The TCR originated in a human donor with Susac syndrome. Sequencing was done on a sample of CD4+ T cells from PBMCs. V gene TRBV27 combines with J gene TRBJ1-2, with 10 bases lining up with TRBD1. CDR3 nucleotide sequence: TGTGCCAGCAGTTTACGACAGGGGGCTTCGTGGGGCTACACCTTC. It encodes CASSLRQGASWGYTF.